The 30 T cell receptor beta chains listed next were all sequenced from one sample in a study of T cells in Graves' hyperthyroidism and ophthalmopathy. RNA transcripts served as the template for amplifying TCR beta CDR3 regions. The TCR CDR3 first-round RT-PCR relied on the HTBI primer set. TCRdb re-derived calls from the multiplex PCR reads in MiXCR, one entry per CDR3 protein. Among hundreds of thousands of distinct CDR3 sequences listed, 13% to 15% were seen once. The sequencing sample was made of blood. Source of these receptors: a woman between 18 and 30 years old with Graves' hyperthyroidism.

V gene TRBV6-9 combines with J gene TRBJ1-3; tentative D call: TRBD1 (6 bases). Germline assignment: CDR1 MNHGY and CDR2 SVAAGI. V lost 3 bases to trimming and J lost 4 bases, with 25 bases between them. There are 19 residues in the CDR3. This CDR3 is CASSYATGGRIPRGNTIYF. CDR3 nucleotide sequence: TGTGCCAGCAGTTACGCTACTGGGGGCCGGATACCGAGGGGAAACACCATATATTTT.

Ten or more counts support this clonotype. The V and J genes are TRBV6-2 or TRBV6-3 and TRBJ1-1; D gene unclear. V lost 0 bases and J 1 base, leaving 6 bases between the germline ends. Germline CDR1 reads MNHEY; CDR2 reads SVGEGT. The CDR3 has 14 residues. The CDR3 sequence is CASSYSSPNTEAFF. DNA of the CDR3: TGTGCCAGCAGTTACTCCTCTCCGAACACTGAAGCTTTCTTT.

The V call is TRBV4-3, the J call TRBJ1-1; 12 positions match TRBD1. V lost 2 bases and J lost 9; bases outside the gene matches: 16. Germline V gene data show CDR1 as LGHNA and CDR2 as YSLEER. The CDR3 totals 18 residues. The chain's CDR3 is CASSQSTLVGTGGVKAFF. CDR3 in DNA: TGCGCCAGCAGCCAATCAACGCTTGTAGGGACAGGGGGCGTTAAAGCTTTCTTT.

CDR3 DNA: TGTGCCAGCAGCCACCCAGACAGGGGGGGAACTAATGAAAAACTGTTTTTT. Translating gives CASSHPDRGGTNEKLFF. The chain recombines TRBV3-1 with TRBJ1-4; 9 nucleotides match TRBD1. The CDR3 is made up of 17 amino acids. The ends lost 3 bases at V and 1 base at J; junction bases unmatched: 6. Per germline, CDR1 LGHDT and CDR2 YNNKEL (reference sequence).

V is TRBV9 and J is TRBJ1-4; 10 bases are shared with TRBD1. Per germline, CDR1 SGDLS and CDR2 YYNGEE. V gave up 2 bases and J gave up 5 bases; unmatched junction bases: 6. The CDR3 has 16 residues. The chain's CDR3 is CASSVTPGQGNEKLFF. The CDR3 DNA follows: TGTGCCAGCAGCGTCACCCCGGGACAGGGGAATGAAAAACTGTTTTTT.

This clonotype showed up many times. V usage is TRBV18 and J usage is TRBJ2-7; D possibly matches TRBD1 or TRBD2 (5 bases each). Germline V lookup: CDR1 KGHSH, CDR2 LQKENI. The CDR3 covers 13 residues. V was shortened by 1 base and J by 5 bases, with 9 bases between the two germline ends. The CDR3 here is CASSPQWGNEQYF. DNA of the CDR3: TGTGCCAGCTCACCACAGTGGGGGAACGAGCAGTACTTC.

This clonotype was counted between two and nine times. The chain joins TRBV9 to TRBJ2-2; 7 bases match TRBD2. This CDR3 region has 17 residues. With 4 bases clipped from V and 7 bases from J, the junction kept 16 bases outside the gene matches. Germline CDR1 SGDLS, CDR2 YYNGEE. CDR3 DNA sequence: TGTGCCAGCAGCACCCCTCTTCTGGGAGGGCCCGGCGGGGAGCTGTTTTTT. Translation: CASSTPLLGGPGGELFF.

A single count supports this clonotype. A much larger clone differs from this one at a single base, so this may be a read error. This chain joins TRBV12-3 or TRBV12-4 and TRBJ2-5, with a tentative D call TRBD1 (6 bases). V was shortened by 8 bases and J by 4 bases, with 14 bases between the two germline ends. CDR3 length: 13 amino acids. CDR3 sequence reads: CASGPGVPETQYF. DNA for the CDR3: TGTGCCAGCGGTCCAGGGGTCCCAGAGACCCAGTACTTC.

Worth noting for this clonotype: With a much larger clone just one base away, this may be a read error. CDR3 residues: CASGDGLASYNEQYF. CDR3 DNA sequence: TGTGCCAGCGGCGACGGACTAGCGTCTTACAATGAGCAGTACTTC. The V and J genes are TRBV6-2 or TRBV6-3 and TRBJ2-1; 9 positions agree with TRBD2. Gene TRBJ2-7 matches the end of the DNA better, so the J call may be wrong. Germline values: CDR1 MNHEY, CDR2 SVGEGT. This CDR3 has 15 amino acids.

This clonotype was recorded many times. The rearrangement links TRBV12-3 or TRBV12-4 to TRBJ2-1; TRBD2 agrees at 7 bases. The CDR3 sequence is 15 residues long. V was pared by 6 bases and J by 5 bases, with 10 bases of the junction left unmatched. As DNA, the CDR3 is TGTGCCAGCAGGCTACCGGGGGGAGAGCACAATGAGCAGTTCTTC. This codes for CASRLPGGEHNEQFF.

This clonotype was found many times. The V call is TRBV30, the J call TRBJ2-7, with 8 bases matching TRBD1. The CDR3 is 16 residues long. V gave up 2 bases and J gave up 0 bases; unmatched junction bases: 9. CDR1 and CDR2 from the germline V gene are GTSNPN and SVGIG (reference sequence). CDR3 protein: CAWSLGGQGFSYEQYF. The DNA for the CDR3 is TGTGCCTGGAGTCTCGGCGGACAGGGCTTCTCCTACGAGCAGTACTTC. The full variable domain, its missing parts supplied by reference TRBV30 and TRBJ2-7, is SQTIHQWPATLVQPVGSPLSLECTVEGTSNPNLYWYRQAAGRGLQLLFYSVGIGQISSEVPQNLSASRPQDRQFILSSKKLLLSDSGFYLCAWSLGGQGFSYEQYFGPGTRLTVT.

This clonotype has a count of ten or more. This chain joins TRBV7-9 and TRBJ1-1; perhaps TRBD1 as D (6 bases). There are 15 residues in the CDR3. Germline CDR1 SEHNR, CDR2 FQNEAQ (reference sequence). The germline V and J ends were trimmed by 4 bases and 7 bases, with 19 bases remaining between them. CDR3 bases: TGTGCCAGCAGCTCCTCGGGGGGCGCCTTCCATGAAGCTTTCTTT. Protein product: CASSSSGGAFHEAFF.

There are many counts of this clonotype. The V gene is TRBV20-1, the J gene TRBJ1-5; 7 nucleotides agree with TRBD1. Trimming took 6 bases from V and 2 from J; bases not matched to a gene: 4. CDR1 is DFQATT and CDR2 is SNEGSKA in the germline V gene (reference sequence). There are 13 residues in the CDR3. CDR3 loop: CSASDRGNQPQHF. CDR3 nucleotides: TGCAGTGCCTCTGACAGGGGCAATCAGCCCCAGCATTTT.

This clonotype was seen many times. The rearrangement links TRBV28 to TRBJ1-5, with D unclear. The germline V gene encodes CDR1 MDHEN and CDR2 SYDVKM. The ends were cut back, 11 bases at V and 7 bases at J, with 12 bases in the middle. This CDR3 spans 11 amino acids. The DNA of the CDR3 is TGTGCCGGAGGGATTGACCAGCCCCAGCATTTT. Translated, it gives CAGGIDQPQHF.

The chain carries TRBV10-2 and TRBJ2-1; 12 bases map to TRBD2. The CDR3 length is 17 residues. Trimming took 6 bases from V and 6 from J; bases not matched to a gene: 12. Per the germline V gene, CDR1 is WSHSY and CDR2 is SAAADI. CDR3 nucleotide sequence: TGCGCCAGCAGAAAGACTAGCGGGAGTACTTTGCTCAATGAGCAGTTCTTC. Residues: CASRKTSGSTLLNEQFF.

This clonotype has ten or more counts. The CDR3 reads CSAIGLVNVLVEQFF. CDR3 DNA sequence: TGCAGTGCGATTGGACTAGTGAATGTGTTAGTTGAGCAGTTCTTC. The chain links TRBV20-1 to TRBJ2-1; 7 bases map to TRBD2. CDR1 DFQATT and CDR2 SNEGSKA come from the germline V gene (reference sequence). The CDR3 length is 15 residues. V lost 6 bases, J lost 9 bases, and 17 bases stayed unmatched.

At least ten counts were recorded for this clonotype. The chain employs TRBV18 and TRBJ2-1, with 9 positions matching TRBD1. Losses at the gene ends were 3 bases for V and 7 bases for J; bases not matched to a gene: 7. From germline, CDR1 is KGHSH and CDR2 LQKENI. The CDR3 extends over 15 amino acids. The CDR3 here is CASSPRDRARNEQFF. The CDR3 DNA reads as TGTGCCAGCTCACCCCGGGACAGGGCTAGGAATGAGCAGTTCTTC.

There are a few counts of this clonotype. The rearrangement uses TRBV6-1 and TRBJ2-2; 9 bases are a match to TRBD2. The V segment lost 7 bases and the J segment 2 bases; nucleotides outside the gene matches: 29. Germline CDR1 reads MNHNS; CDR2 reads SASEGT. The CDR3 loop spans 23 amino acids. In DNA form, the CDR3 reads TGTGCCAGCACCAAAACACGGGGGGGGCAGGATAGCGGGAGCTCCCTTAACACCGGGGAGCTGTTTTTT. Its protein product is CASTKTRGGQDSGSSLNTGELFF.

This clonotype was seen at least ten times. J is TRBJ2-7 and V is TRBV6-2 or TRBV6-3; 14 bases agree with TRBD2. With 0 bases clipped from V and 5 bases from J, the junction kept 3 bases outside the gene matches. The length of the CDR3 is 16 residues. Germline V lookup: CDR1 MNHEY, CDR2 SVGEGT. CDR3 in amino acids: CASSYSTSGRVNEQYF. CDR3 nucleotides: TGTGCCAGCAGTTACTCGACTAGCGGGAGGGTCAACGAGCAGTACTTC.

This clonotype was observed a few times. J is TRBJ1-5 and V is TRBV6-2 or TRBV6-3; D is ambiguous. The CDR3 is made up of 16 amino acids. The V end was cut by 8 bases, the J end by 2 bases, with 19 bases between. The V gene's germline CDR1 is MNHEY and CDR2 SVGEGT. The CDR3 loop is CASRPGLGTGNQPQHF. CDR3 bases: TGTGCCAGCCGACCCGGCCTGGGAACGGGCAATCAGCCCCAGCATTTT.

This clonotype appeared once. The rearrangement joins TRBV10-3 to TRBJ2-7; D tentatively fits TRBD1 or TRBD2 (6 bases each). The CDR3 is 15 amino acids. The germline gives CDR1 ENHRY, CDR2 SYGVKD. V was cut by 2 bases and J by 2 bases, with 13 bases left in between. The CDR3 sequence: CAISERRGKAYEQYF. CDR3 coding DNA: TGTGCCATCAGTGAGAGGAGGGGGAAGGCCTACGAGCAGTACTTC.

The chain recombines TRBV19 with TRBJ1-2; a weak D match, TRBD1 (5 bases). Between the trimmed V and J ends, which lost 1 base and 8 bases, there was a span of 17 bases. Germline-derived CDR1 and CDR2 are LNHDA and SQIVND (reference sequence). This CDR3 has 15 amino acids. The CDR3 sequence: CASSIVDSGGRGYTF. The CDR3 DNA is TGTGCCAGTAGTATAGTTGACAGCGGGGGTCGAGGCTACACCTTC.

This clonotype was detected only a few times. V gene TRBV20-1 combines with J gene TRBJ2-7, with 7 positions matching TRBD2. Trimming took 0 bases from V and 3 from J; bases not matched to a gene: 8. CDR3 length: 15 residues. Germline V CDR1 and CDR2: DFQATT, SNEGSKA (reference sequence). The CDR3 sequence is CSARDESGKVYEQYF. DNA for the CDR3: TGCAGTGCTAGAGATGAAAGCGGGAAAGTCTACGAGCAGTACTTC.

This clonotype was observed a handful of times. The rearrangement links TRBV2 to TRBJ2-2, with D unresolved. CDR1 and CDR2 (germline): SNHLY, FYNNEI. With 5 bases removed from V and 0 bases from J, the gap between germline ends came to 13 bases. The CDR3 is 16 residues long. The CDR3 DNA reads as TGTGCCAGCAGTAGACTGAACTCCGCGAACACCGGGGAGCTGTTTTTT. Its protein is CASSRLNSANTGELFF.

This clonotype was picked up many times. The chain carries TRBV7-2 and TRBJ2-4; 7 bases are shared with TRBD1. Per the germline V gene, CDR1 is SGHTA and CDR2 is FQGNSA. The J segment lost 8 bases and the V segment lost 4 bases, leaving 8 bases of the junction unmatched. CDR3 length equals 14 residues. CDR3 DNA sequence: TGTGCCAGCAGCTCGCAACAGGGGTGGGACATTCAGTACTTC. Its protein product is CASSSQQGWDIQYF.

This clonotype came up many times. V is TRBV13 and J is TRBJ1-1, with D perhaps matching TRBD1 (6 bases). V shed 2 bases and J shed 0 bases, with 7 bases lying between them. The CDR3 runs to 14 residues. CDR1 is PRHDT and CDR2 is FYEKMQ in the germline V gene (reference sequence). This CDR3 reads CASSLQGMNTEAFF. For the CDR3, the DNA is TGTGCCAGCAGCTTACAGGGGATGAACACTGAAGCTTTCTTT. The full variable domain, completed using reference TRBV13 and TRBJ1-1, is AAGVIQSPRHLIKEKRETATLKCYPIPRHDTVYWYQQGPGQDPQFLISFYEKMQSDKGSIPDRFSAQQFSDYHSELNMSSLELGDSALYFCASSLQGMNTEAFFGQGTRLTVV.

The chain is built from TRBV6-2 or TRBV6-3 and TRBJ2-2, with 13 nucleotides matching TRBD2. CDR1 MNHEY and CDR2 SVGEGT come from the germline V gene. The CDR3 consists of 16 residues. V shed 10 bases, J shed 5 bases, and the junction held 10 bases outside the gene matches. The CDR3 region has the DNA TGTGCCACTCGCACTAGCGGGAGGGGGCGGACCGGGGAGCTGTTTTTT. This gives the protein CATRTSGRGRTGELFF.

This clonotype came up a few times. CDR3 in DNA: TGTGCCAGTACCCCGAGCTGGGGCACCTACGAGCAGTACTTC. Translation: CASTPSWGTYEQYF. This chain uses TRBV19 with TRBJ2-7; D might be TRBD1 (5 bases). Trimming took 7 bases from V and 2 from J, leaving 15 bases between them. CDR3 length equals 14 residues. Germline V gives CDR1 LNHDA, CDR2 SQIVND (reference sequence). The whole variable domain, remainder taken from reference TRBV19 and TRBJ2-7, is DGGITQSPKYLFRKEGQNVTLSCEQNLNHDAMYWYRQDPGQGLRLIYYSQIVNDFQKGDIAEGYSVSREKKESFPLTVTSAQKNPTAFYLCASTPSWGTYEQYFGPGTRLTVT.

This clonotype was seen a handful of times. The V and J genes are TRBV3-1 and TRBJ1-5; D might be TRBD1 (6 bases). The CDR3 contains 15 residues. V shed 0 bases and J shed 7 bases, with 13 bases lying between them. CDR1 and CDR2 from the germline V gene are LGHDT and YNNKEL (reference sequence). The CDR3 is CASSQDLDRWQPQHF. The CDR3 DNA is TGTGCCAGCAGCCAAGACCTGGACAGATGGCAGCCCCAGCATTTT.

The CDR3 nucleotides read TGCAGCGGGGGACGGGAGCAGAGGGAGCAGTACTTC. Its protein product is CSGGREQREQYF. The chain joins TRBV29-1 to TRBJ2-7, with D perhaps TRBD2 (6 bases). CDR3 length: 12 amino acids. Germline CDR1 is SQVTM and CDR2 is ANQGSEA. The ends were cut back, 7 bases at V and 7 bases at J, with 17 bases in the middle.